Listed here is a single T cell receptor (beta chain). A much larger clone sits a single nucleotide away, making a read error possible. The germline V gene has CDR1 SGHDN and CDR2 FVKESK. This CDR3 has 13 amino acids. Noted time point: blood at routine non-recurrence follow-up after resection. Sequencing of whole RNA from tumor, nontumor lung or frozen PBMC involved no sorting. The sample is drawn from a study of spatial heterogeneity in lung cancer. Across the whole study: The donors comprised 70 to 85 untreated early-stage non-small cell lung cancer patients. Median follow-up for sequenced PBMC samples was around two years after resection, when such samples existed.

TCRdb itself ran the 5' RACE reads through MiXCR, one entry per CDR3 protein. The profile shows about 94,000 distinct CDR3 sequences, just under 20% of them singletons. The receptor comes from a male donor with early-stage non-small cell lung cancer. The sample in question was PBMCs, obtained at follow-up. The chain uses TRBV14 and TRBJ2-7; weak D call: TRBD1 (5 bases). The CDR3 sequence: CSSRIQGPGEQYF. Here the CDR3 DNA reads TGTTCCAGCAGGATTCAGGGCCCGGGTGAGCAGTACTTC.